This T cell receptor beta chain stems from a study of blood T cell repertoires in COVID-19 (dated by TCRdb to about 2020). With respect to the entire study: Collaborator samples came from the United States, Italy and Spain and covered acute and convalescent phases of COVID-19. The material from the prospective study consisted of cDNA or gDNA derived from T cells, B-cell-depleted T cells, or PBMCs. Deeply sampled blood TCRbeta repertoires from subjects exposed to, actively infected with, or recovered from COVID-19 were included in the dataset. A freely available public database, intended as a resource for researchers studying the immune response to SARS-CoV-2, is where the repertoires were released. The samples were drawn from two sources: the first 160 participants of the ongoing ImmuneRACE study, and 1,200 or so subjects contributed by 6 global collaborators. Sample metadata almost always included a de-identified subject ID, COVID-19 status, age in years and sex. Where available, HLA class I and class II types were obtained from metadata supplied by the sample provider rather than from assay-based typing. Points the paper makes about the study in general: The amount of clinical and demographic metadata varied by source and participant and was provided uncurated.

With regard to this clone: Its antigen remains undetermined. Within one base of it there is no much larger clone, and no base qualities were kept.

TCRbeta CDR3 regions were amplified from genomic DNA using the immunoSEQ Assay, a bias-controlled multiplex PCR. Concerning the study's data processing: The number of nucleated cells in each sample was estimated by amplification of reference gene primers within the assay. Sequence reads were collapsed and filtered to measure the absolute abundance of every unique TCRbeta CDR3 rearrangement. For each sample, productive Simpson clonality was calculated as the square root of Simpson's diversity index across productive rearrangements. The table comes from immuneACCESS by way of TCRdb, which keeps in-frame sequences with V and J called. Part of the clones is missing from these tables; in studies checked, under half for an unresolved V gene and the rest for unknown reasons. V, J and clone size derive from that table, while D and trimming were established from the DNA sequence. Here the sample has 330,000 or so clones; about 92% occur a single time. Together, the top ten hold under 5% of the sample.

Deletion took 6 bases off V and 2 bases off J, with a span of 9 bases between the germline ends. From a lookup of the germline V gene (reference sequence), CDR1 and CDR2 are SGHNT and YYREEE. The CDR3 runs 14 residues from the cysteine to the phenylalanine. CDR3 DNA is the only sequence kept; it has 42 bases, read in frame from the first base. One collaborating source in Seattle enrolled patients during active infection and followed them longitudinally through the course of disease. The collaborating institutions used their own protocols to collect whole blood in K2EDTA tubes. For TCRbeta analysis, collaborators shipped samples as frozen whole blood, isolated PBMCs, or DNA extracted from either of those sample types.

The sequence was collected from a woman in her sixties or seventies with COVID-19, enrolled during active disease. The rearranged segments are TRBV5-4 and TRBJ2-6; TRBD2 is a weak D gene call, 6 bases matching. The sequenced sample was peripheral blood. This receptor carries the CDR3 CASTGGTGANVLTF. DNA sequence: TGTGCCAGCACCGGGGGAACTGGGGCCAACGTCCTGACTTTC.